The next 8 T cell receptor beta chains were all read from a single sample in a study of blood T cell repertoires in COVID-19. Profiled with immunoSEQ multiplex PCR; TCRdb holds only in-frame clones, not every one. The sample yields about 160,000 clones, approximately 81% seen once. Sequenced sample: PBMCs or T cells enriched from blood (not recorded which). The receptors were gathered from a man aged 55-75 years who had recovered from COVID-19.

The chain joins TRBV9 to TRBJ2-5; 11 nucleotides agree with TRBD1. Per germline, CDR1 SGDLS and CDR2 YYNGEE. The CDR3 has 16 residues. V was clipped by 3 bases and J by 5 bases; unmatched bases: 9. Here the CDR3 reads CASSASGTGGLETQYF. Here the CDR3 DNA reads TGTGCCAGCAGCGCCTCCGGGACAGGGGGTTTGGAGACCCAGTACTTC.

This chain connects TRBV7-3 to TRBJ2-1, with TRBD2 matching over 7 bases. The CDR3 loop spans 15 amino acids. The V segment lost 5 bases and the J segment 0 bases; nucleotides outside the gene matches: 4. Germline V gives CDR1 SGHTA, CDR2 FQGTGA. The CDR3 loop reads CASSPSGGSYNEQFF. The CDR3 DNA sequence: TGTGCCAGCAGCCCCTCGGGGGGCTCCTACAATGAGCAGTTCTTC.

The chain links TRBV5-1 to TRBJ1-2, with 9 positions matching TRBD1. The CDR3 length is 20 residues. The V gene end was trimmed by 2 bases and the J gene end by 0 bases; junction bases not matched to a gene: 17. CDR1 SGHRS and CDR2 YFSETQ come from the germline V gene. The chain's CDR3 is CASSFPGQAGQGPANYGYTF. The CDR3 nucleotides are TGCGCCAGCAGCTTTCCGGGTCAAGCGGGACAGGGACCAGCTAACTATGGCTACACCTTC.

This clone was seen a handful of times. The V call is TRBV27, the J call TRBJ1-6; 9 bases align to TRBD1. This CDR3 is 15 amino acids long. Germline V gene sequence: CDR1 MNHEY, CDR2 SMNVEV (reference sequence). The V and J ends lost 5 bases and 10 bases, in that order; junction bases with no gene match: 9. CDR3: CASSLLQGAGSPLHF. The CDR3 nucleotides are TGTGCCAGCAGTCTCTTACAGGGGGCCGGATCACCCCTCCACTTT.

The rearrangement uses TRBV14 and TRBJ2-7; no firm D call. There are 13 residues in the CDR3. Looked up from germline, CDR1 is SGHDN and CDR2 is FVKESK. V lost 4 bases and J lost 2, with 9 bases in between. CDR3 coding DNA: TGTGCCAGCAGCCCTGACAAAGCCTACGAGCAGTACTTC. Translating it yields CASSPDKAYEQYF.

This chain joins TRBV10-3 and TRBJ1-6; a weak D match, TRBD1 (6 bases). Between the trimmed V and J ends, which lost 3 bases and 12 bases, there was a span of 12 bases. CDR1 and CDR2 from the germline V gene are ENHRY and SYGVKD. The CDR3 contains 13 residues. CDR3 sequence: CAISETGRGPLHF. The CDR3 coding sequence is TGTGCCATCAGTGAAACAGGGAGGGGACCCCTCCACTTT.

The chain is built from TRBV5-8 and TRBJ1-5, with D unresolved. V was clipped by 4 bases and J by 6 bases, with 11 bases between them. The CDR3 is 13 amino acids. From germline, CDR1 is SGHTS and CDR2 YDEGEE. CDR3 sequence reads: CASSPRLSQPQHF. CDR3 nucleotides: TGTGCCAGCAGCCCCCGCCTGAGTCAGCCCCAGCATTTT.

This clone appeared a single time. The V and J genes are TRBV12-5 and TRBJ2-7, with TRBD1 matching over 11 bases. This CDR3 is 16 amino acids long. Germline V gene lookup returns CDR1 LGHNT and CDR2 FRNRAP. The V and J ends lost 2 bases and 5 bases, in that order; junction bases with no gene match: 8. CDR3 bases: TGTGCTAGTGGTTTGTTCCTCGGACAGGGGGCCCACGAGCAGTACTTC. It specifies CASGLFLGQGAHEQYF. Supplemented by reference TRBV12-5 and TRBJ2-7, the full variable domain reads DARVTQTPRHKVTEMGQEVTMRCQPILGHNTVFWYRQTMMQGLELLAYFRNRAPLDDSGMPKDRFSAEMPDATLATLKIQPSEPRDSAVYFCASGLFLGQGAHEQYFGPGTRLTVT.